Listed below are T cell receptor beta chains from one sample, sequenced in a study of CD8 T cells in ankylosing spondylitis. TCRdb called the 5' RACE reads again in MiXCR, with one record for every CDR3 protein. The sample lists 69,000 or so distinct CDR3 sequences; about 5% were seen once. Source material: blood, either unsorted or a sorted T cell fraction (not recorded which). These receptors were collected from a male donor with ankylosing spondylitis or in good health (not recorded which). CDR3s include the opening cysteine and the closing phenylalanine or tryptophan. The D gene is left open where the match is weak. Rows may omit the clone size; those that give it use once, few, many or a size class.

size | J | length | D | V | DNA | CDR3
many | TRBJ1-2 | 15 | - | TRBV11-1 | TGTGCCAGCAGGGACCGGGACTCCACTCCGTCTGGCTACACCTTC | CASRDRDSTPSGYTF
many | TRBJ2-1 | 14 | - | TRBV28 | TGTGCCAGCAGCCCCGGGCCCTTCTACAATGAGCAGTTCTTC | CASSPGPFYNEQFF
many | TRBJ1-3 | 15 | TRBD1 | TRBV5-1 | TGCGCCAGCAGCTTGGGGGACAGCTCTGGAAACACCATATATTTT | CASSLGDSSGNTIYF
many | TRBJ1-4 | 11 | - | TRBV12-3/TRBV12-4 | TGTGCCAGCAGTTTATATGAAAAACTGTTTTTT | CASSLYEKLFF
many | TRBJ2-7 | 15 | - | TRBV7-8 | TGTGCCAGCAGCTTAACGGAGGTCGGATTCTACGAGCAGTACTTC | CASSLTEVGFYEQYF
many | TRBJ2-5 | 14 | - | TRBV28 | TGTGCCAGCAGTTCCCCGGGACTTATCGAGACCCAGTACTTC | CASSSPGLIETQYF
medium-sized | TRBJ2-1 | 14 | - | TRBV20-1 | TGCAGTGCTACTTTAGGGGGGCTAGCGGATGAGCAGTTCTTC | CSATLGGLADEQFF
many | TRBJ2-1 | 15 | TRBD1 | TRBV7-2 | TGTGCCAGCAGCCGGACCGACAGGGTCAACAATGAGCAGTTCTTC | CASSRTDRVNNEQFF
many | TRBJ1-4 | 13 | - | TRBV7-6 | TGTGCTAGCAGTTCGGCGATGAATGAAAAACTGTTTTTT | CASSSAMNEKLFF
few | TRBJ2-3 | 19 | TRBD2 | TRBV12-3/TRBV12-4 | TGTGCCAGCTGTTTAAGTCTAGCGGGGGGGCGGCACCGCACAGATACGCAGTATTTT | CASCLSLAGGRHRTDTQYF
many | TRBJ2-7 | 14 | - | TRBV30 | TGTGCCTGGAGTGTATCGGACAGTCGCTACGAGCAGTACTTC | CAWSVSDSRYEQYF
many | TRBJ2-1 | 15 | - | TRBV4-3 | TGCGCCAGCAGCCAAGCAGGGCCGCGCTTCAATGAGCAGTTCTTC | CASSQAGPRFNEQFF
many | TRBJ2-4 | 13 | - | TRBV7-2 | TGTGCCAGCAGCTTAGGGGCCAAAAACATTCAGTACTTC | CASSLGAKNIQYF
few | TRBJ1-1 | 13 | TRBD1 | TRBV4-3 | TGCGCCAGCAGCCACCCCGACAGGGGCGAAGCTTTCTTT | CASSHPDRGEAFF
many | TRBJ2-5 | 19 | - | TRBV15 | TGTGCCACCAGCAGATTCTCCGGCCAGCGGGACACGGTACAAGAGACCCAGTACTTC | CATSRFSGQRDTVQETQYF
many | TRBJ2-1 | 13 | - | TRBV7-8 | TGTGCCAGCAGCTTAGCTTTAGACAATGAGCAGTTCTTC | CASSLALDNEQFF
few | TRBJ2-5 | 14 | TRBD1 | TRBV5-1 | TGCGCCAGCAGCTTGGCGGGACAGCAAGAGACCCAGTACTTC | CASSLAGQQETQYF
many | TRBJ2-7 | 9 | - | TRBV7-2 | TGTGCCAGGCTCTACGAGCAGTACTTC | CARLYEQYF
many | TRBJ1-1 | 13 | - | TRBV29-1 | TGCAGCGTTGATAGGGCCGGGGGCACTGAAGCTTTCTTT | CSVDRAGGTEAFF
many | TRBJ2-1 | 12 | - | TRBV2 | TGTGCCAGCAGTAGACCAAAAGATGAGCAGTTCTTC | CASSRPKDEQFF
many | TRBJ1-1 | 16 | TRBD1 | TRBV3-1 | TGTGCCAGCAGCCAAGAGGGGGGACAGGGGAACACTGAAGCTTTCTTT | CASSQEGGQGNTEAFF
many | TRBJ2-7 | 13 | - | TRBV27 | TGTGCCAGCAGTTTAGGGACTCAGTACGAGCAGTACTTC | CASSLGTQYEQYF
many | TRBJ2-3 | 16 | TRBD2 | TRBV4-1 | TGCGCCAGCAGCCAAGGGTTGAGGCGGGGGGTAGATACGCAGTATTTT | CASSQGLRRGVDTQYF
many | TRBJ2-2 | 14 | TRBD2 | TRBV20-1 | TGCAGTGCAAGCACCGGGACTAGTATCGGGGAGCTGTTTTTT | CSASTGTSIGELFF
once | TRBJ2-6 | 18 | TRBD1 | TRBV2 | TGTACCCGCAGTCACCCGGGACAGAGAAGGGCTGGGGCCAACGTCCTGACTTTC | CTRSHPGQRRAGANVLTF
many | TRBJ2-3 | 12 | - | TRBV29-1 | TGCAGCGTTGAAGCCCCTAGGGATACGCAGTATTTT | CSVEAPRDTQYF
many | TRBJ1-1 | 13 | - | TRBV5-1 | TGCGCCAGCAGCTTTTCAGGGGTTTCTGAAGCTTTCTTT | CASSFSGVSEAFF
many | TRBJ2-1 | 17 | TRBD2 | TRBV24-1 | TGTGCCACCAGTGATTGGGGACTAGCGGGGGAGCGCAATGAGCAGTTCTTC | CATSDWGLAGERNEQFF
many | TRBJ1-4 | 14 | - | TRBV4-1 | TGCGCCAGCAGTGGGGGACAAGCCTGGGGAAAACTGTTTTTT | CASSGGQAWGKLFF
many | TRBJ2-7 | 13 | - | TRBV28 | TGTGCCAGCAGAGGGGGGGGTACCTACGAGCAGTACTTC | CASRGGGTYEQYF
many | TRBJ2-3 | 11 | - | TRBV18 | TGTGCCAGCGTCAAAGAAGATACGCAGTATTTT | CASVKEDTQYF
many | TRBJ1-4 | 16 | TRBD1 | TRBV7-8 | TGTGCCAGCAGCTTAGACCGGACAGGGACGAGTGAAAAACTGTTTTTT | CASSLDRTGTSEKLFF
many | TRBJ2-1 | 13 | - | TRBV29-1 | TGCAGCGTTGAAGACTGGACGGACAATGAGCAGTTCTTC | CSVEDWTDNEQFF
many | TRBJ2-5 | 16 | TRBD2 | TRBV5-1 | TGCGCCAGCAGCTTGGAGGTAGCGGGGGATCAAGAGACCCAGTACTTC | CASSLEVAGDQETQYF
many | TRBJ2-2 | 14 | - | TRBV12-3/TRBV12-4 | TGTGCCAGCAGGAAAGGGGGTGACACCGGGGAGCTGTTTTTT | CASRKGGDTGELFF
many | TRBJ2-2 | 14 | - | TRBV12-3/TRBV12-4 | TGTGCCGGGAACCTGGGGGGAAACACCGGGGAGCTGTTTTTT | CAGNLGGNTGELFF
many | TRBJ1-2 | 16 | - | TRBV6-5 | TGTGCCAGCAGTTACTCGATATTGGGGGGCGCGCAAGGCTACACCTTC | CASSYSILGGAQGYTF
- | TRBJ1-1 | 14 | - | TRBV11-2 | TGTGCCAGCAGTTCATCTGACCGCAGGACTGAAGCTTTCTTT | CASSSSDRRTEAFF
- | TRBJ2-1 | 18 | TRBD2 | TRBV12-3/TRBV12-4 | TGTACCTGCAGTTCCCTTCGCGGTACTAGCGGACTCTACAATGAGCAGTTCTTC | CTCSSLRGTSGLYNEQFF
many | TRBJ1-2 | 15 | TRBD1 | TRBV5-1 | TGCGCCACTACCGTCGGGACAGGGGGCATCTATGGCTACACCTTC | CATTVGTGGIYGYTF
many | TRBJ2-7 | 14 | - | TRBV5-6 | TGTGCCAGCAGCTTGGGTACAGGTAGGGACGAGCAGTACTTC | CASSLGTGRDEQYF
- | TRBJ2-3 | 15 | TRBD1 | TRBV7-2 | TGTGCCAGCAGCAACGGACAGGGTATGACAGATACGCAGTATTTT | CASSNGQGMTDTQYF
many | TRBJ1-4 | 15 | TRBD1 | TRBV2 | TGTGCCAGCAGTGAAGCAGCAGGGGGAAGTGAAAAACTGTTTTTT | CASSEAAGGSEKLFF
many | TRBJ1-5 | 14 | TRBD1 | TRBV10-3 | TGTGCCATCAGTGAGGGGGACAGGGGTCAGCCCCAGCATTTT | CAISEGDRGQPQHF
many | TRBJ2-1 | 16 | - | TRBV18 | TGTGCCAGCTCACCGACCGGGACGAATTCCTACAATGAGCAGTTCTTC | CASSPTGTNSYNEQFF